Below, 13 T cell receptor beta chains from the same sample are listed, as sequenced in a study of STAT5B mutations in CD4+ large granular lymphocyte leukemia. TCRdb's table, derived via immunoSEQ multiplex PCR, lists solely in-frame clones and lacks some. The sample contains over 30,000 clones, 87% of which appear only once. Sequenced: CD4+ T cells from blood buffy coats. These receptors were obtained from a human donor in good health.

By share, this clone counts as medium-sized. V is TRBV19 and J is TRBJ2-1; no definite D call. Per germline, CDR1 LNHDA and CDR2 SQIVND (reference sequence). The ends were cut back, 5 bases at V and 0 bases at J, with 14 bases in the middle. This CDR3 comprises 16 residues. The CDR3 loop reads CASSGEAASSYNEQFF. The CDR3 DNA reads as TGTGCCAGTAGTGGGGAAGCTGCTAGCTCCTACAATGAGCAGTTCTTC. Supplemented by reference TRBV19 and TRBJ2-1, the full variable domain reads DGGITQSPKYLFRKEGQNVTLSCEQNLNHDAMYWYRQDPGQGLRLIYYSQIVNDFQKGDIAEGYSVSREKKESFPLTVTSAQKNPTAFYLCASSGEAASSYNEQFFGPGTRLTVL.

V is TRBV4-3 and J is TRBJ2-7, with 12 nucleotides matching TRBD2. Germline assignment: CDR1 LGHNA and CDR2 YSLEER. The J segment lost 2 bases and the V segment lost 1 base, leaving 9 bases of the junction unmatched. The CDR3 extends over 18 amino acids. The CDR3 is CASSQGPPRTSGAYEQYF. The CDR3 DNA reads as TGCGCCAGCAGCCAAGGCCCGCCTCGGACTAGCGGGGCCTACGAGCAGTACTTC.

This chain connects TRBV9 to TRBJ1-5, with a tentative D call TRBD1 (5 bases). Trimming removed 3 bases at V and 2 bases at J, with 15 bases between. Germline V gene sequence: CDR1 SGDLS, CDR2 YYNGEE. The CDR3 length is 16 residues. CDR3 coding DNA: TGTGCCAGCAGCGGGAGAATAGGGGACGGCAATCAGCCCCAGCATTTT. Translating it yields CASSGRIGDGNQPQHF.

This chain joins TRBV7-2 and TRBJ2-7; 9 bases line up with TRBD1. CDR3 length equals 15 residues. Germline trimming cut 5 bases from V and 4 bases from J; bases unmatched to any gene: 9. Per germline, CDR1 SGHTA and CDR2 FQGNSA. In DNA form, the CDR3 reads TGTGCCAGCAGCCTGGGACAGGGAGGTTCGTACGAGCAGTACTTC. This translates into CASSLGQGGSYEQYF. The full variable domain, with the rest looked up from reference TRBV7-2 and TRBJ2-7, is GAGVSQSPSNKVTEKGKDVELRCDPISGHTALYWYRQSLGQGLEFLIYFQGNSAPDKSGLPSDRFSAERTGGSVSTLTIQRTQQEDSAVYLCASSLGQGGSYEQYFGPGTRLTVT.

The genes are TRBV5-4 and TRBJ2-7; TRBD2 agrees at 9 bases. The CDR3 is made up of 14 amino acids. In germline, CDR1 is SGHNT, CDR2 YYREEE (reference sequence). Losses at the gene ends were 3 bases for V and 2 bases for J; bases not matched to a gene: 3. The CDR3 sequence is CASSSGTSPYEQYF. CDR3 nucleotide sequence: TGTGCCAGCAGCTCAGGGACTAGCCCCTACGAGCAGTACTTC.

V gene TRBV4-2 combines with J gene TRBJ1-1; weak D call: TRBD1 (6 bases). This CDR3 contains 15 residues. The V gene lost 1 base and the J gene lost 6 bases, with 15 bases spanning the gap. CDR1 is LGHNA and CDR2 is YNFKEQ in the germline V gene. The DNA for the CDR3 is TGTGCCAGCAGCCAAGGTGGCCAGGGGCGGGCTGAAGCTTTCTTT. It yields the protein CASSQGGQGRAEAFF.

This clone was detected a few times. This sequence joins TRBV2 and TRBJ1-5; maybe TRBD1 (6 bases). The germline V and J ends were trimmed by 3 bases and 6 bases, with 15 bases remaining between them. Germline assignment: CDR1 SNHLY and CDR2 FYNNEI. This CDR3 contains 15 residues. CDR3 sequence: CASSEEQGRGQPQHF. CDR3 in DNA: TGTGCCAGCAGTGAGGAGCAGGGGCGGGGTCAGCCCCAGCATTTT.

This chain joins TRBV5-1 and TRBJ2-2; 9 positions match TRBD2. The CDR3 runs 18 residues. The germline CDR1 and CDR2 sequences are SGHRS and YFSETQ. After removal of 2 bases from V and 5 bases from J, the junction contained 13 bases not matched to a gene. The CDR3 bases are TGCGCCAGCAGCTTCCCCCTCGGTAGCGGGAGTGGTACCGGGGAGCTGTTTTTT. Translation: CASSFPLGSGSGTGELFF.

V is TRBV5-6 and J is TRBJ1-4; possible D gene TRBD1, 6 bases. The V end was cut by 2 bases, the J end by 7 bases, with 12 bases between. The germline CDR1 and CDR2 sequences are SGHDT and YYEEEE. CDR3 size: 14 residues. The CDR3 loop reads CASSFRGLGEKLFF. CDR3 sequence (DNA): TGTGCCAGCAGCTTCAGGGGTTTGGGTGAAAAACTGTTTTTT.

This clone appeared a single time. The V and J genes are TRBV10-3 and TRBJ1-1; 7 positions match TRBD1. V lost 9 bases to trimming and J lost 1 base; unmatched junction nucleotides: 8. The CDR3 covers 14 residues. Germline lookup yields CDR1 ENHRY and CDR2 SYGVKD. The CDR3 nucleotides read TGTGCCATTTCGGGGGACAGATCGAACACTGAAGCTTTCTTT. Translated, it gives CAISGDRSNTEAFF.

The chain has TRBV7-2 and TRBJ2-4; D is uncertain. Germline assignment: CDR1 SGHTA and CDR2 FQGNSA. Trimming pared 1 base from V and 0 bases from J, leaving 10 bases between. This CDR3 is built from 16 residues. CDR3 sequence reads: CASSLGSILAKNIQYF. The CDR3 DNA reads as TGTGCCAGCAGCTTAGGTAGCATACTAGCCAAAAACATTCAGTACTTC.

This clone was seen a single time. The chain joins TRBV7-3 to TRBJ2-5, with 9 positions matching TRBD1. The CDR3 is 13 amino acids. Germline lookup yields CDR1 SGHTA and CDR2 FQGTGA. With V trimmed by 5 bases and J by 5 bases, 3 bases remained unmatched. The DNA of the CDR3 is TGTGCCAGCAGCGGACAGGGGCGGGAGACCCAGTACTTC. Translation: CASSGQGRETQYF.

The J gene is TRBJ1-3, the V gene TRBV7-2, with D unclear. The ends were cut back, 1 base at V and 1 base at J, with 5 bases in the middle. The CDR3 sequence is 14 residues long. CDR1 is SGHTA and CDR2 is FQGNSA in the germline V gene. For the CDR3, the DNA is TGTGCCAGCAGCTTAGTGGGTTCTGGAAACACCATATATTTT. It encodes CASSLVGSGNTIYF.